This note documents a single TCR beta chain sequence. The CDR3 sequence is 13 residues long. Germline-derived CDR1 and CDR2 are SGHTA and FQGNSA. Between the trimmed V and J ends, which lost 1 base and 5 bases, there was a span of 6 bases. This record comes from a study of T cells in narcolepsy. Repertoires were generated with immunoSEQ multiplex PCR, while TCRdb's copy carries only in-frame clones and drops some. The data show around 30,000 clones, with around four fifths seen just once and about 0.84% held by the top ten. Sequenced sample: CD45RA- memory CD4+ T cells from PBMCs. This clonotype was obtained from a human donor with narcolepsy. This chain joins TRBV7-2 and TRBJ1-5; D perhaps matches TRBD1 (6 bases). The CDR3 DNA is TGTGCCAGCAGCTTAGAGGGGGATCAGCCCCAGCATTTT. It specifies CASSLEGDQPQHF.